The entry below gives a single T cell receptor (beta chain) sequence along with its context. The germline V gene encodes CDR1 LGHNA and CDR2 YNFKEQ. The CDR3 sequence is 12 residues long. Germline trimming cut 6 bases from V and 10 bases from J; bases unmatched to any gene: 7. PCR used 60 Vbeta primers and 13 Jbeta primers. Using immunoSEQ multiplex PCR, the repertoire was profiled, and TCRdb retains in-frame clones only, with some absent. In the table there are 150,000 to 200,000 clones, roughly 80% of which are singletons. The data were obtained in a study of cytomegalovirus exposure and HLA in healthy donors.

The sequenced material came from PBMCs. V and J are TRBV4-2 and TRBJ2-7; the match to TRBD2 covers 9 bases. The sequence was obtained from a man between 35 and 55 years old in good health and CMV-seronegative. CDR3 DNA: TGTGCCAGCAGATGCGGGGGGGCCGTTCAGTACTTC. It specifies CASRCGGAVQYF.